These T cell receptor beta chains were read from a single sample in a study of blood T cells in healthy people across ages. TCRdb re-derived calls from the 5' RACE reads in MiXCR, one entry per CDR3 protein. The sample holds hundreds of thousands of distinct CDR3 sequences; around a quarter are singletons and the top ten take about 3%. This sample was shared with a second study, whose subject was T cells of mothers and their children.

Sequenced: blood. The origin of the receptors is a boy younger than 18 in good health. The CDR3 runs from the conserved cysteine through the conserved F or W.

16	TRBV6-5	TRBJ2-7	CASSNPRTGGSYEQYF
15	TRBV6-5	TRBJ1-4	CASSYSGGSNEKLFF
17	TRBV28	TRBJ2-7	CASSFPGLAGGSYEQYF
16	TRBV5-1	TRBJ2-5	CASSWGDRAAQETQYF
14	TRBV2	TRBJ2-3	CASSRAGGTDTQYF
12	TRBV30	TRBJ1-2	CAWTDNNYGYTF
14	TRBV4-1	TRBJ1-1	CASSQDRPNTEAFF
15	TRBV7-8	TRBJ2-2	CASSLTTLPTGELFF
15	TRBV20-1	.	CSAIQTSLTAYEQYF
17	TRBV2	TRBJ1-1	CASNGGNRGPSNTEAFF
14	TRBV5-1	TRBJ2-4	CASSGQGGEDIQYF
12	TRBV2	TRBJ2-1	CASSESYNEQFF
13	TRBV19	TRBJ2-1	CASKGGPRGEQFF
17	TRBV5-5	TRBJ1-3	CASSLGPRLTSGNTIYF
15	TRBV5-5	.	CASSLQVGGVNEQFF
15	TRBV7-9	TRBJ2-5	CASSSRDSPWETQYF
14	TRBV12-3/TRBV12-4	TRBJ1-1	CASSLRSSNTEAFF
13	TRBV10-3	TRBJ2-4	CAISVGQEDIQYF
14	TRBV7-9	TRBJ2-5	CASSSHEVQETQYF
13	TRBV29-1	TRBJ1-1	CSGRQGANTEAFF
10	TRBV7-9	.	CASQGYEQYF
15	TRBV5-1	TRBJ2-5	CASKSYPGPQETQYF
14	TRBV10-3	.	CAISVRDGTYEQYF
15	TRBV3-1	.	CASSQDLVGTYEQYF
16	TRBV6-1	TRBJ2-5	CASTRAGGFEQETQYF
15	TRBV5-1	TRBJ1-4	CASSLDDSTNEKLFF
15	TRBV5-1	TRBJ2-3	CASSLAVKSTDTQYF
13	TRBV28	TRBJ2-3	CASSPRSPDTQYF
16	TRBV5-1	TRBJ2-5	CASSRRRFRFGETQYF
14	TRBV28	TRBJ1-1	CASSLSGGWTEAFF
15	TRBV11-2	.	CASSSGTSFSYEQYF
13	TRBV9	TRBJ1-4	CASSVGSGTQLFF
15	TRBV6-2/TRBV6-3	TRBJ2-5	CASTISGGRQETQYF
15	TRBV3-1	TRBJ2-1	CVSSQDRSQYNEQFF
12	TRBV28	TRBJ2-7	CASSFPGNEQYF
17	TRBV4-1	TRBJ2-1	CASSQDRGTSGRAAVIF
13	TRBV10-3	TRBJ2-5	CAISDGSIETQYF
14	TRBV12-3/TRBV12-4	TRBJ1-4	CASSRQGTGEKLFF
16	TRBV6-6	TRBJ2-3	CASSYSTRLASDTQYF
17	TRBV5-1	TRBJ2-3	CASSLVGFGSGADTQYF
14	TRBV29-1	TRBJ2-6	CSVGRESGANVLTF
13	TRBV2	TRBJ1-6	CASSDSGSSPLHF
15	TRBV6-6	TRBJ1-5	CASTVGWQGGQPQHF
16	TRBV29-1	TRBJ2-7	CSVEDRGLGETYEQYF
15	TRBV12-3/TRBV12-4	TRBJ2-3	CASSLERGVADTQYF
13	TRBV6-6	TRBJ2-1	CASSYSVRGEQFF
15	TRBV5-1	TRBJ1-2	CASSSTGVRGYGYTF